This paragraph reports one T cell receptor beta chain. This sample was included in a study of blood T cell repertoires in COVID-19. The repertoire was sequenced with immunoSEQ multiplex PCR; TCRdb's copy has only in-frame clones and lacks some. Of roughly 40,000 clones listed, about 86% are singletons. Material for sequencing was peripheral blood. This sequence originates from a man between 65 and 85 years old with acute or convalescent COVID-19.

CDR3 DNA: TGTGCCAGCAGCTTAGACCGGGATCAGCCCCAGCATTTT. It encodes CASSLDRDQPQHF. The gene calls are TRBV3-1 (or the pseudogene TRBV3-2) and TRBJ1-5; D not resolved. V dropped 5 bases and J dropped 5 bases, with 10 bases sitting between them. Germline assignment: CDR1 LGHDT and CDR2 YNNKEL (reference sequence). The CDR3 extends over 13 amino acids.